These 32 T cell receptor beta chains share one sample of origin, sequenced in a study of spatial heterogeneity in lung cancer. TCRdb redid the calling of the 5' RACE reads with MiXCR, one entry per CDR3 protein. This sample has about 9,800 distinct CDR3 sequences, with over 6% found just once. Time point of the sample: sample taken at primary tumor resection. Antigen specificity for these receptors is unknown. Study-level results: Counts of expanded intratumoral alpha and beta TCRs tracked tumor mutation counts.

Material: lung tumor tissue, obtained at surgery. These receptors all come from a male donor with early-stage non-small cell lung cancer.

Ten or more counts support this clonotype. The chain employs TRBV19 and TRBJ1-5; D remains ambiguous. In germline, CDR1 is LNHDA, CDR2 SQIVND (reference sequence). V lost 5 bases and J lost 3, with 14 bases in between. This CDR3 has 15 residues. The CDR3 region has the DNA TGTGCCAGTAGTTTGCGGCACGGACCCAATCAGCCCCAGCATTTT. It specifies CASSLRHGPNQPQHF.

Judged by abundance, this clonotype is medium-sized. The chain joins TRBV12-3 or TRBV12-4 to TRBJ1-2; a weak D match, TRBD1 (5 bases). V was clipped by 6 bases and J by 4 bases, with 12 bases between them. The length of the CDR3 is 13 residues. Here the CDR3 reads CASSLGRIYGYTF. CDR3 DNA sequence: TGTGCCAGCAGCCTGGGGCGGATCTATGGCTACACCTTC.

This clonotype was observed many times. CDR3 nucleotide sequence: TGTGCCAGCAGTCCAGGAGAGCGGGAGACTGCAGATACGCAGTATTTT. Translating it yields CASSPGERETADTQYF. The chain carries TRBV7-9 and TRBJ2-3; 8 nucleotides match TRBD2. This CDR3 has 16 residues. Germline lookup yields CDR1 SEHNR and CDR2 FQNEAQ (reference sequence). The V and J ends lost 6 bases and 4 bases, in that order; junction bases with no gene match: 12.

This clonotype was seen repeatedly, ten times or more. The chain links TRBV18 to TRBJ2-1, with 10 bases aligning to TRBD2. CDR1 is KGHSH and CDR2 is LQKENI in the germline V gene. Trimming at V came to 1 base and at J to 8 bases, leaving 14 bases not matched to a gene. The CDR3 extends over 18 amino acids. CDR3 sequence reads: CASSPRITAGGPFDEQFF. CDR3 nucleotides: TGTGCCAGCTCACCACGGATAACAGCGGGAGGGCCATTCGATGAGCAGTTCTTC.

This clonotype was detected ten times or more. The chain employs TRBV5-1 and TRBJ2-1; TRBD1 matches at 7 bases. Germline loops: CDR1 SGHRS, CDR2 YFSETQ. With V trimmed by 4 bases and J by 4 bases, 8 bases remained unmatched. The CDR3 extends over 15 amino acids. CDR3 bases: TGCGCCAGCAGCCTAACCGGGACAGTTTACAATGAGCAGTTCTTC. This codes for CASSLTGTVYNEQFF.

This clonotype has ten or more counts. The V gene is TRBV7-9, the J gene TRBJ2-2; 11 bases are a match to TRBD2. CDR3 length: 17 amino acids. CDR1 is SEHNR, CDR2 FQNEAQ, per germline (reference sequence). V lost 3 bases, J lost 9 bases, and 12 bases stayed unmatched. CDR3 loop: CASSFLLAGGGTRELFF. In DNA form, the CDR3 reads TGTGCCAGCAGCTTCCTTCTAGCGGGAGGTGGTACCAGGGAGCTGTTTTTT. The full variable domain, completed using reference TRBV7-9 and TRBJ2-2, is DTGVSQNPRHKITKRGQNVTFRCDPISEHNRLYWYRQTLGQGPEFLTYFQNEAQLEKSRLLSDRFSAERPKGSFSTLEIQRTEQGDSAMYLCASSFLLAGGGTRELFFGEGSRLTVL.

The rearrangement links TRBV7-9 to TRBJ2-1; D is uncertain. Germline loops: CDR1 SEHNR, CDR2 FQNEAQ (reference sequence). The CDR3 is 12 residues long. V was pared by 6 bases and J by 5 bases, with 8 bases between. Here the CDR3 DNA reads TGTGCCAGCAGTATACTCGACAATGAGCAGTTCTTC. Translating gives CASSILDNEQFF.

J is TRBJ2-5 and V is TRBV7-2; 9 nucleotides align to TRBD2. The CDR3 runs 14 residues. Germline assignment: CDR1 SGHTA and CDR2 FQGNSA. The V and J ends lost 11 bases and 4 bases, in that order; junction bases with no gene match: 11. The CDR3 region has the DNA TGTGCCTCCACGCGGCGGGAGGGCCCAGAGACCCAGTACTTC. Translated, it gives CASTRREGPETQYF.

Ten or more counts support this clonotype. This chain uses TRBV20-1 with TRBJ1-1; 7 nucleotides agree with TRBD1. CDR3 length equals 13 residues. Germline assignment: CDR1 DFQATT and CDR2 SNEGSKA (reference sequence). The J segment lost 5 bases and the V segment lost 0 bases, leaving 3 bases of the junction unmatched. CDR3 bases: TGCAGTGCTAGAGACAGGGGGGGGACTGAAGCTTTCTTT. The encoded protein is CSARDRGGTEAFF.

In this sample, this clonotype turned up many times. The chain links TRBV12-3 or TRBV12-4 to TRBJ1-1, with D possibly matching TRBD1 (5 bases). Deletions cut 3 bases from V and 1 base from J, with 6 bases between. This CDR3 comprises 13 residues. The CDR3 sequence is CASSFGGNTEAFF. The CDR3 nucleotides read TGTGCCAGCAGTTTTGGGGGGAACACTGAAGCTTTCTTT.

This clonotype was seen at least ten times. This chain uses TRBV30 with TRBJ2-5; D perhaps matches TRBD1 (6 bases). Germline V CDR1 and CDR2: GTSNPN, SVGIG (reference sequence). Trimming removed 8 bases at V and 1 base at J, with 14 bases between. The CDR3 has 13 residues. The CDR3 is CATPETGQETQYF. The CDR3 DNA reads TGTGCCACTCCCGAGACAGGCCAAGAGACCCAGTACTTC.

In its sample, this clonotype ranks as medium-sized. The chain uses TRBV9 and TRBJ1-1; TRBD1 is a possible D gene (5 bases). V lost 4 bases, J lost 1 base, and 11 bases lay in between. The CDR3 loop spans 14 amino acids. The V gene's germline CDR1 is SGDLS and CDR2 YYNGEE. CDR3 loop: CASSPMGQNTEAFF. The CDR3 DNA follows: TGTGCCAGCAGCCCGATGGGGCAGAACACTGAAGCTTTCTTT.

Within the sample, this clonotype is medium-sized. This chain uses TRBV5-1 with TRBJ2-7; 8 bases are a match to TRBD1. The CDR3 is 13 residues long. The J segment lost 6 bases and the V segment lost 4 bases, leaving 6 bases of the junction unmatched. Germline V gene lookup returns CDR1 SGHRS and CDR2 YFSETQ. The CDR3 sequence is CASSIGQGGEQYV. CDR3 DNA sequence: TGCGCCAGCAGCATCGGACAGGGAGGCGAGCAGTACGTC.

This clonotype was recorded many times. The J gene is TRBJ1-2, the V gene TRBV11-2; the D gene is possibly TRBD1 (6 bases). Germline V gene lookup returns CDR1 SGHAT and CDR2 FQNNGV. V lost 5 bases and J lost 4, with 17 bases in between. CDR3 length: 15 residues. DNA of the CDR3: TGTGCCAGCAGCCAAAACCAGGGGTACCTCTATGGCTACACCTTC. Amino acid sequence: CASSQNQGYLYGYTF.

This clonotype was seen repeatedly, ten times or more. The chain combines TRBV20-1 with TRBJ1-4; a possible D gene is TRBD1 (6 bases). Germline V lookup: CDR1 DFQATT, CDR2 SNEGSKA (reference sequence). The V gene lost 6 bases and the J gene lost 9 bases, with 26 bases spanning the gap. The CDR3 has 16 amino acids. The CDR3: CSARDTWRGFSKKLFF. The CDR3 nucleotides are TGCAGTGCGCGAGATACCTGGAGGGGGTTTAGTAAAAAACTGTTTTTT.

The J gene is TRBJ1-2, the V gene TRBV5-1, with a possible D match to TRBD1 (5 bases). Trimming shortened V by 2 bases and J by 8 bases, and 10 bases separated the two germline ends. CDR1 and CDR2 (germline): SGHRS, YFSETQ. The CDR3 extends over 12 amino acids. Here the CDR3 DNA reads TGCGCCAGCAGCTTCGGCAGGGTGGGCTACACCTTC. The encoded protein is CASSFGRVGYTF.

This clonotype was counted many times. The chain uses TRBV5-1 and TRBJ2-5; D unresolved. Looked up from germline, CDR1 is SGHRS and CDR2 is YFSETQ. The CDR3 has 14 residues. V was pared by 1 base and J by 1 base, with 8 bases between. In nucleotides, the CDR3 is TGCGCCAGCAGCTTGCAGGTCGGCCAAGAGACCCAGTACTTC. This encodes CASSLQVGQETQYF.

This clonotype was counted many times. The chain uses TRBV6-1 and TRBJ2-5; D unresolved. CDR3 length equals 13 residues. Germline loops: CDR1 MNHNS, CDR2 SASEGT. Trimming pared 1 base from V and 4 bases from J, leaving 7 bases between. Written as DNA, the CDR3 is TGTGCCAGCAGTGAAGTATTTGTAGAGACCCAGTACTTC. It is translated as CASSEVFVETQYF.

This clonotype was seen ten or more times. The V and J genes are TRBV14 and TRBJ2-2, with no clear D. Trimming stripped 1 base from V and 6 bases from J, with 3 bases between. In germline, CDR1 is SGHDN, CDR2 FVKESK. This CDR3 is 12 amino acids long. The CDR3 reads CASSQVPGELFF. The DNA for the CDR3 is TGTGCCAGCAGCCAAGTGCCCGGGGAGCTGTTTTTT.

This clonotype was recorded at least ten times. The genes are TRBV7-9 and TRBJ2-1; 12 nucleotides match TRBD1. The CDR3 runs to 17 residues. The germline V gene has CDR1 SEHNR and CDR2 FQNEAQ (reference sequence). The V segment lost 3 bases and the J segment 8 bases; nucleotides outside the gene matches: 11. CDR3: CASSLNVGQGAAHEQFF. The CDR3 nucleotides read TGTGCCAGCAGCTTGAACGTGGGACAGGGGGCTGCCCATGAGCAGTTCTTC.

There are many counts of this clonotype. The CDR3 reads CSAWASPEQYF. The DNA for the CDR3 is TGCAGTGCTTGGGCCTCCCCCGAGCAGTACTTC. The V gene is TRBV20-1, the J gene TRBJ2-7; no firm D call. The V gene lost 5 bases and the J gene lost 6 bases, with 11 bases spanning the gap. Germline CDR1 DFQATT, CDR2 SNEGSKA (reference sequence). The CDR3 contains 11 residues.

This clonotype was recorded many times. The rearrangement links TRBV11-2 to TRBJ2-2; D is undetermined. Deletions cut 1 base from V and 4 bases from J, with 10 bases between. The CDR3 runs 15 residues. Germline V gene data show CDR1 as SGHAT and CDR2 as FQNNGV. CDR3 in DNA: TGTGCCAGCAGCTTAGTATCCGGGTCCACCGGGGAGCTGTTTTTT. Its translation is CASSLVSGSTGELFF.

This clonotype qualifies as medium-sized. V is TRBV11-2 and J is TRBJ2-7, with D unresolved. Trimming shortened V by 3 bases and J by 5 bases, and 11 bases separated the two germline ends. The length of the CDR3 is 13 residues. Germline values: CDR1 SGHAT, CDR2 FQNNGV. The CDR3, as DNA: TGTGCCAGCAGCTTCTCCCAGGACCACGAGCAGTACGTC. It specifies CASSFSQDHEQYV.

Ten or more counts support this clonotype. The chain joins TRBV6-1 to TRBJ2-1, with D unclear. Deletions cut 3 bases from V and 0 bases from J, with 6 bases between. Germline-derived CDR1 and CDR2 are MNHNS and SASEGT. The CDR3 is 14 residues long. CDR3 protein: CASSERSSYNEQFF. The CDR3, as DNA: TGTGCCAGCAGTGAGCGGAGCTCCTACAATGAGCAGTTCTTC.

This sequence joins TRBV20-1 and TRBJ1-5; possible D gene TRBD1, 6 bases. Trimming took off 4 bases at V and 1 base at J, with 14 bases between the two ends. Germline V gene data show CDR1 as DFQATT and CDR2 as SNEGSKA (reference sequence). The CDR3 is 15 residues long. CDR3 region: CSAIGGGGSNQPQHF. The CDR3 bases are TGCAGTGCTATAGGTGGGGGGGGCAGCAATCAGCCCCAGCATTTT.

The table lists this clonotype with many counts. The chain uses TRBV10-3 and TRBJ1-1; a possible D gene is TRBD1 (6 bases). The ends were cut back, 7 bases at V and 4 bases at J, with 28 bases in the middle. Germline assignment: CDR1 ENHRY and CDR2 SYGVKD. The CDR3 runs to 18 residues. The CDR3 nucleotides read TGTGCCATCATGAGCCGCCGGTCGACAGGCACGGAGTCCACTGAAGCTTTCTTT. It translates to CAIMSRRSTGTESTEAFF.

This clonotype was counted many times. DNA of the CDR3: TGCAGTGCTACCTGGACAGCTCTAGGGGGTGAGCAGTTCTTC. Residues: CSATWTALGGEQFF. J is TRBJ2-1 and V is TRBV20-1, with a weak D call TRBD1 (6 bases). CDR1 and CDR2 from the germline V gene are DFQATT and SNEGSKA (reference sequence). The CDR3 totals 14 residues. V lost 4 bases and J lost 9, with 19 bases in between.

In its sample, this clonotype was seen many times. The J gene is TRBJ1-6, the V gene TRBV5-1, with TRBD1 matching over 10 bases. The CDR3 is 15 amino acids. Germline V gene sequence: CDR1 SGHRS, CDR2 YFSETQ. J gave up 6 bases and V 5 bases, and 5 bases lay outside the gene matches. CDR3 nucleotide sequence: TGCGCCAGCAGGGCCGGGACAGGGGCTAATTCACCCCTCCACTTT. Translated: CASRAGTGANSPLHF.

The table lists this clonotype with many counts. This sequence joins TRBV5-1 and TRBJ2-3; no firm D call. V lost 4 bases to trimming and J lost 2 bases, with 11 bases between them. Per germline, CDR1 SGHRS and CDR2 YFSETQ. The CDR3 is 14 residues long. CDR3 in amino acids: CASSGFSNTDTQYF. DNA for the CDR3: TGCGCCAGCAGCGGATTTTCCAACACAGATACGCAGTATTTT.

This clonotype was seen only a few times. CDR3 bases: TGCAGTGCAACCGGGACAGGGTTCAATCAGCCCCAGCATTTT. It codes for CSATGTGFNQPQHF. This chain links TRBV20-1 with TRBJ1-5; 9 positions match TRBD1. Germline assignment: CDR1 DFQATT and CDR2 SNEGSKA (reference sequence). This CDR3 contains 14 residues. V lost 6 bases, J lost 3 bases, and 6 bases stayed unmatched.

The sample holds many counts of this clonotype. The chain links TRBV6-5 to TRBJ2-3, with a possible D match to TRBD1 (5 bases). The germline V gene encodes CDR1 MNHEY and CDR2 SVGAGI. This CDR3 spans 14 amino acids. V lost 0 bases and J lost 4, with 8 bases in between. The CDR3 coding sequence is TGTGCCAGCAGTTACTCGGCAGGGCCAGATACGCAGTATTTT. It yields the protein CASSYSAGPDTQYF.

The CDR3 DNA reads TGTGCTAGTGGTAGGGTAGCCAAAAACATTCAGTACTTC. This translates into CASGRVAKNIQYF. The chain is built from TRBV12-5 and TRBJ2-4; D unresolved. Germline V lookup: CDR1 LGHNT, CDR2 FRNRAP. Trimming cost V 5 bases and J 0 bases, with 5 bases left between them. The CDR3 is 13 amino acids.